The present entry profiles one T cell receptor beta chain with its context. The antigen is unknown. This CDR3 comprises 18 residues. Trimming took 2 bases from V and 1 from J; bases not matched to a gene: 8. Germline-derived CDR1 and CDR2 are SGDLS and YYNGEE. These data are taken from a study of cytomegalovirus exposure and HLA in healthy donors. Study findings and constraints: A later analysis reportedly found fewer N-insertions in an Asian-associated ancestry cluster than the roughly 670-donor mean. Per published reports, the classifier diagnosed cytomegalovirus status with high specificity and sensitivity. In an earlier analysis, productive rearrangement rates for most beta V segments clustered near 87% or 30%.

Use of 60 Vbeta and 13 Jbeta primers characterized the PCR. TCRdb keeps only in-frame clones here, not all; method: immunoSEQ multiplex PCR. This table has under 95,000 clones, about 78% appearing once. The sample consisted of PBMCs. The rearrangement links TRBV9 to TRBJ2-1; TRBD2 matches at 11 bases. This TCR was recovered from a woman in her thirties or forties in good health and CMV-seropositive. For the CDR3, the DNA is TGTGCCAGCAGCGTGCAAACTAGCGGGGGAAAATCCTACAATGAGCAGTTCTTC. This encodes CASSVQTSGGKSYNEQFF.